One sample yielded the 10 T cell receptor beta chains listed below, sequenced in a study. TCRdb reanalysed the 5' RACE reads using MiXCR and keeps one entry per CDR3 protein. The table has roughly 56,000 distinct CDR3 sequences, nearly 30% seen once; the top ten hold over 2%. Sequenced input: tumor-infiltrating naive CD4+ T cells sorted from the breast tumor. Subset indicated: naive CD4+ T cells, CD4+CD45RA+CD25-. Receptors were obtained from a female donor with breast cancer.

Only a few counts were recorded for this clonotype. This chain's CDR3 is CASRIQGAYGYTF. DNA for the CDR3: TGTGCCAGCAGGATACAGGGGGCTTATGGCTACACCTTC. The V gene is TRBV6-1, the J gene TRBJ1-2; 9 positions match TRBD1. The CDR3 spans 13 residues. After removal of 6 bases from V and 5 bases from J, the junction contained 4 bases not matched to a gene. Germline lookup yields CDR1 MNHNS and CDR2 SASEGT.

In this sample, this clonotype turned up a few times. The CDR3 protein is CASSLFGNQPQHF. The CDR3, as DNA: TGTGCCAGCAGTTTATTCGGGAATCAGCCCCAGCATTTT. This chain joins TRBV28 and TRBJ1-5; D unclear. Germline V lookup: CDR1 MDHEN, CDR2 SYDVKM. This CDR3 has 13 residues. Trimming shortened V by 1 base and J by 4 bases, and 5 bases separated the two germline ends.

This clonotype occurred a few times. The chain combines TRBV9 with TRBJ2-7, with a weak D call TRBD2 (6 bases). V shed 0 bases and J shed 3 bases, with 16 bases lying between them. Germline V gene data show CDR1 as SGDLS and CDR2 as YYNGEE. The CDR3 runs to 16 residues. CDR3 loop: CASSVGGTLIGYEQYF. The CDR3, as DNA: TGTGCCAGCAGCGTAGGGGGGACTTTAATAGGCTACGAGCAGTACTTC. The full variable domain, in which reference TRBV9 and TRBJ2-7 provide the parts outside the CDR3, is DSGVTQTPKHLITATGQRVTLRCSPRSGDLSVYWYQQSLDQGLQFLIQYYNGEERAKGNILERFSAQQFPDLHSELNLSSLELGDSALYFCASSVGGTLIGYEQYFGPGTRLTVT.

This chain joins TRBV6-2 or TRBV6-3 and TRBJ2-1; D uncertain. Germline CDR1 and CDR2: MNHEY and SVGEGT. The CDR3 loop spans 11 amino acids. The CDR3 sequence: CAVSPRNEQFF. The CDR3 DNA reads as TGTGCGGTTTCTCCCCGCAATGAGCAGTTCTTC.

The chain couples TRBV6-1 to TRBJ1-2, with D uncertain. CDR1 is MNHNS, CDR2 SASEGT, per germline. The V end lost 7 bases, the J end lost 3 bases, and 12 bases lay between the germline ends. The CDR3 has 13 residues. CDR3 in DNA: TGTGCCAGCACCTGGCAGGTTGACTATGGCTACACCTTC. It codes for CASTWQVDYGYTF.

Many counts were recorded for this clonotype. The chain links TRBV4-1 to TRBJ1-4, with D possibly matching TRBD1 (5 bases). The ends were cut back, 1 base at V and 0 bases at J, with 6 bases in the middle. The CDR3 spans 15 residues. Germline V gene sequence: CDR1 MGHRA, CDR2 YSYEKL. CDR3 residues: CASSQGQTTNEKLFF. The CDR3 DNA sequence: TGCGCCAGCAGCCAAGGACAGACAACTAATGAAAAACTGTTTTTT.

The gene calls are TRBV10-3 and TRBJ2-1, with TRBD2 matching over 9 bases. This CDR3 spans 17 amino acids. The germline V gene has CDR1 ENHRY and CDR2 SYGVKD. V lost 10 bases to trimming and J lost 0 bases; unmatched junction nucleotides: 13. DNA for the CDR3: TGTGCCACCAGAGCGACTAGCGGCCCTAGCTCCTACAATGAGCAGTTCTTC. The encoded protein is CATRATSGPSSYNEQFF.

The chain employs TRBV4-1 and TRBJ1-2; no clear D. There are 16 residues in the CDR3. The germline CDR1 and CDR2 sequences are MGHRA and YSYEKL. Between the trimmed V and J ends, which lost 2 bases and 8 bases, there was a span of 21 bases. CDR3 in amino acids: CASSQSRPEYSSGYTF. The CDR3, as DNA: TGCGCCAGCAGCCAATCTAGACCGGAATATAGCTCGGGCTACACCTTC.

The V call is TRBV12-3 or TRBV12-4, the J call TRBJ1-5; TRBD1 agrees at 9 bases. The J segment lost 4 bases and the V segment lost 6 bases, leaving 4 bases of the junction unmatched. This CDR3 contains 14 residues. The CDR3: CASSSGQGNQPQHF. The CDR3 DNA reads as TGTGCCAGCAGCTCCGGACAGGGGAATCAGCCCCAGCATTTT.

The CDR3 here is CASSLSGRDEAFF. The CDR3 DNA follows: TGTGCCAGCAGTTTAAGTGGCCGGGATGAAGCTTTCTTT. The chain uses TRBV12-3 or TRBV12-4 and TRBJ1-1; D gene ambiguous. The CDR3 loop spans 13 amino acids. Trimming took 2 bases from V and 7 from J, leaving 11 bases between them.